This entry features one T cell receptor (beta chain) sequence. Its antigen is currently unknown. Germline CDR1 SGHTA, CDR2 FQGNSA. The CDR3 contains 15 residues. Trimming removed 1 base from V and 8 bases from J, with 12 bases in between. This specimen comes from a study of shared clonotypes between healthy human individuals. Study-wide findings and caveats: Several donors held 4.5% to 5% of naive CD4 clonotypes in common. Clonotypes shared by all four sorted-subset donors had higher generation probabilities than non-shared clonotypes. Despite large depth, sorted-subset datasets appeared incompletely sequenced.

Per the original data handling: Filtering differed since immunoSEQ provided only junctions, with no quality scores. Assay used: immunoSEQ multiplex PCR; TCRdb lists only in-frame clones, some missing. That table is the source of V, J and clone size, and D and trimming were worked out from the DNA. The top ten clones hold roughly 0.13% of a sample with just over 2,000,000 clones, around 95% of them seen once. This clonotype was obtained from a man between 18 and 35 years old in good health. The genes are TRBV7-2 and TRBJ1-6; D is unclear. The sample comprised naive CD4+ T cells sorted from blood. Subset here: CD45RA+ positively selected. Here the CDR3 reads CASSLVFGIDSPLHF. The CDR3, as DNA: TGTGCCAGCAGCTTAGTTTTCGGAATCGATTCACCCCTCCACTTT.